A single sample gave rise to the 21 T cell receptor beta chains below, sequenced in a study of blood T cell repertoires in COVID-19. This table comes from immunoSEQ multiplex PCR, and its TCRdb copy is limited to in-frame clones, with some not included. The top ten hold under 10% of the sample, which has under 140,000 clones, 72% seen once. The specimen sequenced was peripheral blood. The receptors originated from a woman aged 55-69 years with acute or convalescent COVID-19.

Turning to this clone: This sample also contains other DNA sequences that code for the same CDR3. DNA for the CDR3: TGCAGCGTCGAGGGACAGCAGAACACTGAAGCTTTCTTT. Translated, it gives CSVEGQQNTEAFF. This chain links TRBV29-1 with TRBJ1-1; TRBD1 matches at 7 bases. With 6 bases clipped from V and 1 base from J, the junction kept 5 bases outside the gene matches. The CDR3 consists of 13 residues. CDR1 and CDR2 (germline): SQVTM, ANQGSEA.

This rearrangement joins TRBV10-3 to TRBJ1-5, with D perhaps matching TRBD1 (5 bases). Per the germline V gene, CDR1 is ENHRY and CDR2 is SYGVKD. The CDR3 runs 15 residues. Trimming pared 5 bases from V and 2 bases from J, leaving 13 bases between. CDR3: CAISMDQGGNQPQHF. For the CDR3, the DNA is TGTGCCATCAGTATGGACCAGGGCGGCAATCAGCCCCAGCATTTT.

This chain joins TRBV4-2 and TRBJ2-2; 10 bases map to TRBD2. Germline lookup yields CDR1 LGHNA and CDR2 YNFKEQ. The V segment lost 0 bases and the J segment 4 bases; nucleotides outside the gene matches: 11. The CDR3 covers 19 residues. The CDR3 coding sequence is TGTGCCAGCAGCCAAGAAGGAATGGGGAGCGGGGGGGTCACCGGGGAGCTGTTTTTT. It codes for CASSQEGMGSGGVTGELFF.

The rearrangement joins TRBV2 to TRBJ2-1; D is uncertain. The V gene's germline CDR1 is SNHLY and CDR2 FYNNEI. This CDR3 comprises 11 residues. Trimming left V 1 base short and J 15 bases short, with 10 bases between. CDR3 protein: CASSEVTSRFF. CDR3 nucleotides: TGTGCCAGCAGTGAAGTCACTTCACGGTTCTTC. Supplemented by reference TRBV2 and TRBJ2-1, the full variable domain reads EPEVTQTPSHQVTQMGQEVILRCVPISNHLYFYWYRQILGQKVEFLVSFYNNEISEKSEIFDDQFSVERPDGSNFTLKIRSTKLEDSAMYFCASSEVTSRFFGPGTRLTVL.

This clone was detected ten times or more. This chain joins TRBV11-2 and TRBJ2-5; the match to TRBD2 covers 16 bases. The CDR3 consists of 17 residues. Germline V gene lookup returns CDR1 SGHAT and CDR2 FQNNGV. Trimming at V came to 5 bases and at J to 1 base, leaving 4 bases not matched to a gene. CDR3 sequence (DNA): TGTGCCAGCAGCCCCGGGACTAGCGGGGGGGGCCAAGAGACCCAGTACTTC. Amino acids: CASSPGTSGGGQETQYF.

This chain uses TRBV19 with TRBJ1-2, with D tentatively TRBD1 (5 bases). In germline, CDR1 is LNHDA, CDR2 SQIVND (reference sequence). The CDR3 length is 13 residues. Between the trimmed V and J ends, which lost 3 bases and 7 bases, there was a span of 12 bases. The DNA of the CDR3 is TGTGCCAGTAGTATGTTCGTGCAGGGTGGCTACACCTTC. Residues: CASSMFVQGGYTF.

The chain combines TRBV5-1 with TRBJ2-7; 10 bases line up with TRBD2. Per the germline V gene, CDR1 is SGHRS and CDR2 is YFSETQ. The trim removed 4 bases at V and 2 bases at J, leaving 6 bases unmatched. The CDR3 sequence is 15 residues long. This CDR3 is CASSPQRGGPYEQYF. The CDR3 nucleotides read TGCGCCAGCAGCCCGCAGCGGGGGGGTCCCTACGAGCAGTACTTC. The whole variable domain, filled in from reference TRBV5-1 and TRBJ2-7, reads KAGVTQTPRYLIKTRGQQVTLSCSPISGHRSVSWYQQTPGQGLQFLFEYFSETQRNKGNFPGRFSGRQFSNSRSEMNVSTLELGDSALYLCASSPQRGGPYEQYFGPGTRLTVT.

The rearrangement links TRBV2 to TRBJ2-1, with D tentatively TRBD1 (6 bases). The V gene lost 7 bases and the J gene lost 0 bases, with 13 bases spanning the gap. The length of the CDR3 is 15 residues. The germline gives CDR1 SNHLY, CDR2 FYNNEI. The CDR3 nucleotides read TGTGCCAGCACCGGACAGACCGCCTCCTACAATGAGCAGTTCTTC. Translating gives CASTGQTASYNEQFF.

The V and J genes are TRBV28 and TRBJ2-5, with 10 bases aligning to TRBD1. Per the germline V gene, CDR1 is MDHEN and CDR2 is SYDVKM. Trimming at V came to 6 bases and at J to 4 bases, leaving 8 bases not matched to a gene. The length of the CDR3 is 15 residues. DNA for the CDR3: TGTGCCAGCAGCATAGGGGGGACAGGGGTAGAGACCCAGTACTTC. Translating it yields CASSIGGTGVETQYF.

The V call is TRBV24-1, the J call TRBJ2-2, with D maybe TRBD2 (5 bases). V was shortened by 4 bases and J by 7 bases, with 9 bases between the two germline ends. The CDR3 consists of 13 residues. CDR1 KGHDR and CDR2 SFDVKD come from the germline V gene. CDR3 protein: CATSENGVGELFF. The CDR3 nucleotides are TGTGCCACCAGTGAGAACGGGGTCGGGGAGCTGTTTTTT.

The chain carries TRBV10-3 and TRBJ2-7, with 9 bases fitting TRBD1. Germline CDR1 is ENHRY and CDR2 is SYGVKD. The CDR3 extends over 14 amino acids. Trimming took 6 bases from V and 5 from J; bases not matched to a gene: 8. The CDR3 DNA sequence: TGTGCCATCAGCCTGACAGGGGGGAACGACGAGCAGTACTTC. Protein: CAISLTGGNDEQYF.

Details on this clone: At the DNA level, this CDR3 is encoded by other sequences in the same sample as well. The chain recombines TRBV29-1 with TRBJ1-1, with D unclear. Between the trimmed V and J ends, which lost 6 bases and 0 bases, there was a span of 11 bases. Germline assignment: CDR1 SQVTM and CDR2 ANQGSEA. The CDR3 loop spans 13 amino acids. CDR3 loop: CSVARKLNTEAFF. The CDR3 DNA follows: TGCAGCGTCGCGAGGAAACTGAACACTGAAGCTTTCTTT.

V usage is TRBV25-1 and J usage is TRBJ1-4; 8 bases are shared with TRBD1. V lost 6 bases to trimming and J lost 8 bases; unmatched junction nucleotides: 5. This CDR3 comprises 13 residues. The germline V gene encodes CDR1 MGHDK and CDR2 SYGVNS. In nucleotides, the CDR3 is TGTGCCAGCAGCGGACAGGGACGAGAAAAACTGTTTTTT. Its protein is CASSGQGREKLFF.

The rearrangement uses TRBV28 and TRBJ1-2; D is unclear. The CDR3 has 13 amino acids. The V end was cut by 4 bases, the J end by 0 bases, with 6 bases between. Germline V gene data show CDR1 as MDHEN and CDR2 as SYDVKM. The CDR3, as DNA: TGTGCCAGCAGTTCGGTAGCTAACTATGGCTACACCTTC. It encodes CASSSVANYGYTF.

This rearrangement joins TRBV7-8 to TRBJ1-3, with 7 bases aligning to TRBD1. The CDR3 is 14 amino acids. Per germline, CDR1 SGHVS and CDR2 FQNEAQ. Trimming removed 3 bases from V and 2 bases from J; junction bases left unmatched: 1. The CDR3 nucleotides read TGTGCCAGCAGCTTCAGGGGGGCTGGAAACACCATATATTTT. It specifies CASSFRGAGNTIYF.

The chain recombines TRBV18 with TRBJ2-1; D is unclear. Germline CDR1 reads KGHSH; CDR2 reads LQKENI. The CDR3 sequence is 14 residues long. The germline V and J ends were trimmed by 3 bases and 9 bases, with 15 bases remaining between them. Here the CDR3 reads CASSPEMTGGEQFF. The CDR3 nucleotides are TGTGCCAGCTCACCTGAGATGACCGGCGGTGAGCAGTTCTTC.

CDR3 nucleotides: TGTGCCAGCAGTTTGGGGCGGGAAAAACTGTTTTTT. It is translated as CASSLGREKLFF. The V gene is TRBV12-3 or TRBV12-4, the J gene TRBJ1-4; TRBD1 is a possible D gene (5 bases). This CDR3 spans 12 amino acids. The V and J ends lost 3 bases and 8 bases respectively, with 7 bases between them.

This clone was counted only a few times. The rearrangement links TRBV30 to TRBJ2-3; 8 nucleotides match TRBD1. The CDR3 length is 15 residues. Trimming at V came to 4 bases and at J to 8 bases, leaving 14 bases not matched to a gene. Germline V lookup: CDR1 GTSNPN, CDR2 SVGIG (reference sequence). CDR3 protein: CAWTPWDRQRGTQYF. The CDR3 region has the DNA TGTGCCTGGACACCATGGGACAGGCAAAGGGGTACGCAGTATTTT. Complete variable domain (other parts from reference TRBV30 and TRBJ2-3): SQTIHQWPATLVQPVGSPLSLECTVEGTSNPNLYWYRQAAGRGLQLLFYSVGIGQISSEVPQNLSASRPQDRQFILSSKKLLLSDSGFYLCAWTPWDRQRGTQYFGPGTRLTVL.

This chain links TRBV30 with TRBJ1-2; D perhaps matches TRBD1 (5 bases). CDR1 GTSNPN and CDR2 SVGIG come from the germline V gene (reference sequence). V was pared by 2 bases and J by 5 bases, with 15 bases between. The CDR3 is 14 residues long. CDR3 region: CAWSSTGLLYGYTF. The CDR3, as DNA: TGTGCCTGGAGTTCAACAGGCCTCCTATATGGCTACACCTTC.

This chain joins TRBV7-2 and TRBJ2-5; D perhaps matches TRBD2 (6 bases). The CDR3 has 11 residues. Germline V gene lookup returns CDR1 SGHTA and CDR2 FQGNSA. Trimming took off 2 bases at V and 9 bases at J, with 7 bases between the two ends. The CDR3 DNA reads TGTGCCAGCAGCTTACGGGAGTCCCAGTACTTC. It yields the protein CASSLRESQYF.

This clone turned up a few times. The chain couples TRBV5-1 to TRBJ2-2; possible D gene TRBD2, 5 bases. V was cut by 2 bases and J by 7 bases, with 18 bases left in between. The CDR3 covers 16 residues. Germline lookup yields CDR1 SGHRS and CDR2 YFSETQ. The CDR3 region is CASSFRGSSADGELFF. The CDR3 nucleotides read TGCGCCAGCAGCTTCCGAGGGAGTTCGGCGGACGGGGAGCTGTTTTTT.